This TCR beta chain was identified in a study of technical replicates of blood from a few donors. Profiled with immunoSEQ multiplex PCR; TCRdb holds only in-frame clones, not every one. The repertoire holds over 90,000 clones, 95% to 96% seen once, with about 0.38% in the top ten. The sample was T cells isolated from PBMCs. The origin of this receptor is a human donor in good health.

The CDR3 is CASSWDSATEAFF. The CDR3 DNA follows: TGTGCCAGCAGCTGGGACAGCGCCACTGAAGCTTTCTTT. The V and J genes are TRBV5-4 and TRBJ1-1; 7 bases map to TRBD1. The CDR3 is made up of 13 amino acids. CDR1 is SGHNT, CDR2 YYREEE, per germline (reference sequence). After removal of 3 bases from V and 4 bases from J, the junction contained 3 bases not matched to a gene.